This record concerns one T cell receptor beta chain sequence. What it binds is not known. Reanalyzing the 5' RACE reads, TCRdb keeps one entry per CDR3 protein, without DNA. Its table records roughly 160,000 distinct CDR3 sequences. The data are from a study of T cells expressing NK-cell markers. Study results and caveats: More than five of the donors carried dominant NKG2C+ clonotypes that took up about 1.0-7.0% of their CD8+ T cells.

Source material: blood T cells: a sorted CD56 or NKG2C T cell subset, CD4+ or CD8+ T cells, or bulk PBMC T cells (not recorded which). This sequence originates from a man aged 18-75 years in good health.

CDR3 loop: CASSFRDRGPDTQYF. The chain uses TRBV7-8 and TRBJ2-3; TCRdb reports TRBD1, a call that lacks DNA to check it against. The CDR3 extends over 15 amino acids. Germline lookup yields CDR1 SGHVS and CDR2 FQNEAQ. Supplemented by reference TRBV7-8 and TRBJ2-3, the full variable domain reads GAGVSQSPRYKVAKRGQDVALRCDPISGHVSLFWYQQALGQGPEFLTYFQNEAQLDKSGLPSDRFFAERPEGSVSTLKIQRTQQEDSAVYLCASSFRDRGPDTQYFGPGTRLTVL.